Each of the 29 T cell receptor beta chains below was sequenced from the same sample in a study of blood T cell repertoires in COVID-19. Sequenced by immunoSEQ multiplex PCR; TCRdb stores in-frame clones only, minus some. The sample records 300,000 or so clones, around 81% being singletons. Source material: peripheral blood. These receptors came from a woman aged 45-60 years with active or convalescent COVID-19.

There are many counts of this clone. V and J are TRBV6-5 and TRBJ1-2; 9 nucleotides match TRBD1. Germline CDR1 reads MNHEY; CDR2 reads SVGAGI. The CDR3 is made up of 15 amino acids. The J segment lost 6 bases and the V segment lost 6 bases, leaving 11 bases of the junction unmatched. CDR3 nucleotides: TGTGCCAGCAGCCTCTACAGGGGGCTTCGGGATGGCTACACCTTC. Translated, it gives CASSLYRGLRDGYTF.

This clone was seen just once. The rearrangement uses TRBV4-2 and TRBJ2-3; D remains ambiguous. In germline, CDR1 is LGHNA, CDR2 YNFKEQ. V was trimmed by 1 base and J by 1 base, leaving 6 bases between them. This CDR3 has 14 amino acids. The CDR3 here is CASSQVQGTDTQYF. The CDR3 DNA follows: TGTGCCAGCAGCCAAGTCCAGGGCACAGATACGCAGTATTTT.

The chain recombines TRBV28 with TRBJ2-7; D call uncertain. CDR1 is MDHEN and CDR2 is SYDVKM in the germline V gene. This CDR3 region has 13 residues. The V end lost 7 bases, the J end lost 9 bases, and 19 bases lay between the germline ends. In DNA form, the CDR3 reads TGTGCCAGCACCTCCTCCCTCGAATTGAGGCAGTACTTC. Translation: CASTSSLELRQYF. Based on the CDR3 plus reference TRBV28 and TRBJ2-7, the full variable domain is DVKVTQSSRYLVKRTGEKVFLECVQDMDHENMFWYRQDPGLGLRLIYFSYDVKMKEKGDIPEGYSVSREKKERFSLILESASTNQTSMYLCASTSSLELRQYFGPGTRLTVT.

The chain has TRBV7-2 and TRBJ1-1, with TRBD1 as a possible D gene (6 bases). Trimming stripped 5 bases from V and 10 bases from J, with 17 bases between. CDR1 is SGHTA, CDR2 FQGNSA, per germline. The CDR3 covers 13 residues. The CDR3, as DNA: TGTGCCAGCAGCCTGGATCCGGGACACTCAGCTTTCTTT. This codes for CASSLDPGHSAFF.

The V and J genes are TRBV19 and TRBJ1-1; perhaps TRBD1 as D (6 bases). Deletions cut 4 bases from V and 3 bases from J, with 12 bases between. This CDR3 comprises 14 residues. From germline, CDR1 is LNHDA and CDR2 SQIVND (reference sequence). In nucleotides, the CDR3 is TGTGCCAGTAGTAAACAGGGCCTTGACACTGAAGCTTTCTTT. Protein sequence: CASSKQGLDTEAFF.

The rearrangement links TRBV4-1 to TRBJ1-2; 7 bases line up with TRBD1. The CDR3 extends over 16 amino acids. Germline V gives CDR1 MGHRA, CDR2 YSYEKL. Trimming cost V 0 bases and J 7 bases; bases outside gene matches: 11. The CDR3 DNA follows: TGCGCCAGCAGCCAAGATCGACAGGGCTTGGTTGGTGGCTACACCTTC. This gives the protein CASSQDRQGLVGGYTF.

The rearrangement links TRBV18 to TRBJ1-5, with a possible D match to TRBD1 (5 bases). CDR3 length: 14 residues. Germline assignment: CDR1 KGHSH and CDR2 LQKENI. Trimming took 6 bases from V and 6 from J, leaving 15 bases between them. CDR3 sequence: CASSLSGRGQPQHF. The CDR3 DNA reads as TGTGCCAGCTCGCTCTCAGGGAGGGGTCAGCCCCAGCATTTT.

The chain recombines TRBV19 with TRBJ2-1, with D maybe TRBD2 (6 bases). The CDR3 spans 14 residues. Germline loops: CDR1 LNHDA, CDR2 SQIVND (reference sequence). Trimming pared 7 bases from V and 6 bases from J, leaving 16 bases between. The CDR3 nucleotides read TGTGCCAGTACGGCATCCGGGAGACGCAATGAGCAGTTCTTC. Translated, it gives CASTASGRRNEQFF.

The chain employs TRBV7-2 and TRBJ2-1; 10 nucleotides line up with TRBD1. Germline V gene sequence: CDR1 SGHTA, CDR2 FQGNSA. Trimming at V came to 5 bases and at J to 6 bases, leaving 7 bases not matched to a gene. This CDR3 region has 15 residues. The CDR3 loop reads CASSRDRGGSNEQFF. In nucleotides, the CDR3 is TGTGCCAGCAGCCGGGACAGGGGTGGGTCCAATGAGCAGTTCTTC.

The J gene is TRBJ2-7, the V gene TRBV28; perhaps TRBD2 as D (5 bases). Between the trimmed V and J ends, which lost 6 bases and 5 bases, there was a span of 17 bases. The CDR3 spans 14 residues. CDR1 is MDHEN, CDR2 SYDVKM, per germline. The CDR3 spells CASRRRQRADEQYF. The CDR3 DNA is TGTGCCAGCAGACGGCGCCAGAGGGCGGACGAGCAGTACTTC.

The CDR3: CASSLGQSPTF. Written as DNA, the CDR3 is TGTGCCAGCAGCTTGGGACAGTCGCCAACCTTC. The gene calls are TRBV5-5 and TRBJ1-2; D is possibly TRBD1 (5 bases). Trimming cost V 0 bases and J 14 bases, with 11 bases left between them. Germline lookup yields CDR1 SGHKS and CDR2 YYEKEE (reference sequence). The CDR3 contains 11 residues.

The rearrangement uses TRBV6-4 and TRBJ1-2; 7 nucleotides agree with TRBD1. Germline V gene sequence: CDR1 MRHNA, CDR2 SNTAGT. This CDR3 is 14 amino acids long. Unmatched junction bases numbered 9, after V lost 6 bases and J lost 5 bases. CDR3 in amino acids: CASSATPGGYGYTF. The DNA for the CDR3 is TGTGCCAGCAGCGCCACTCCAGGGGGGTATGGCTACACCTTC.

This clone has only a few counts. The chain is built from TRBV5-1 and TRBJ1-4; tentative D call: TRBD1 (5 bases). The CDR3 spans 15 residues. V was clipped by 0 bases and J by 8 bases, with 14 bases between them. In germline, CDR1 is SGHRS, CDR2 YFSETQ. The CDR3 region is CASSLDGRAGEKLFF. Written as DNA, the CDR3 is TGCGCCAGCAGCTTGGACGGCAGGGCAGGCGAAAAACTGTTTTTT.

In this sample, this clone turned up a few times. This rearrangement joins TRBV7-2 to TRBJ1-2; 7 bases align to TRBD1. Germline assignment: CDR1 SGHTA and CDR2 FQGNSA. Trimming took 5 bases from V and 5 from J; bases not matched to a gene: 14. This CDR3 comprises 16 residues. CDR3 amino acids: CASSRSTRQGPYGYTF. CDR3 DNA sequence: TGTGCCAGCAGCCGCTCCACCCGACAGGGTCCTTATGGCTACACCTTC.

This sequence joins TRBV6-5 and TRBJ1-1; 10 nucleotides agree with TRBD1. After removal of 5 bases from V and 5 bases from J, the junction contained 8 bases not matched to a gene. Germline-derived CDR1 and CDR2 are MNHEY and SVGAGI. The CDR3 contains 15 residues. CDR3 sequence reads: CASSISDRGGTEAFF. Written as DNA, the CDR3 is TGTGCCAGCAGTATATCGGACAGGGGGGGAACTGAAGCTTTCTTT.

The chain carries TRBV7-9 and TRBJ1-2; 7 nucleotides agree with TRBD1. CDR3 length equals 12 residues. CDR1 and CDR2 from the germline V gene are SEHNR and FQNEAQ (reference sequence). V lost 5 bases, J lost 8 bases, and 5 bases stayed unmatched. The CDR3 region is CASSPTGDGYTF. The CDR3 DNA sequence: TGTGCCAGCAGCCCTACAGGGGACGGCTACACCTTC.

This clone came up once. V gene TRBV28 combines with J gene TRBJ1-1, with D possibly matching TRBD1 (6 bases). The germline V gene encodes CDR1 MDHEN and CDR2 SYDVKM. This CDR3 is 13 amino acids long. V lost 5 bases, J lost 4 bases, and 11 bases lay in between. CDR3 DNA: TGTGCCAGCAGTCCAGGACAGCGCACTGAAGCTTTCTTT. It yields the protein CASSPGQRTEAFF.

This chain links TRBV2 with TRBJ1-6, with TRBD1 matching over 9 bases. From germline, CDR1 is SNHLY and CDR2 FYNNEI. V was clipped by 8 bases and J by 13 bases; unmatched bases: 3. The CDR3 spans 11 residues. CDR3 amino acids: CASGQGLPLHF. CDR3 bases: TGTGCCAGCGGACAGGGGTTGCCCCTCCACTTT.

The chain carries TRBV7-2 and TRBJ1-2, with 11 nucleotides matching TRBD1. CDR1 and CDR2 from the germline V gene are SGHTA and FQGNSA. The CDR3 is made up of 14 amino acids. V lost 5 bases and J lost 7; bases outside the gene matches: 6. The chain's CDR3 is CASSMDRGLGGYTF. The DNA for the CDR3 is TGTGCCAGCAGCATGGACAGGGGGCTGGGTGGCTACACCTTC.

This clone was counted between two and nine times. V and J are TRBV29-1 and TRBJ1-4, with D tentatively TRBD1 (6 bases). The germline V gene encodes CDR1 SQVTM and CDR2 ANQGSEA. The CDR3 is made up of 12 amino acids. V was cut by 4 bases and J by 5 bases, with 8 bases left in between. The CDR3: CSVGTANEKLFF. Here the CDR3 DNA reads TGCAGCGTTGGGACAGCAAATGAAAAACTGTTTTTT.

The chain links TRBV11-3 to TRBJ2-1; 13 bases map to TRBD2. Germline lookup yields CDR1 SGHNT and CDR2 YENEEA. The trim removed 5 bases at V and 5 bases at J, leaving 6 bases unmatched. The CDR3 sequence is 16 residues long. The DNA for the CDR3 is TGTGCCAGCAGCCTAGGGACTAGCGGGATACACAATGAGCAGTTCTTC. This translates into CASSLGTSGIHNEQFF.

Points on this clone: At the DNA level, this CDR3 is encoded by other sequences in the same sample as well. The V gene is TRBV5-1, the J gene TRBJ1-5; TRBD1 is a possible D gene (5 bases). The ends were cut back, 0 bases at V and 6 bases at J, with 13 bases in the middle. The CDR3 runs to 15 residues. The germline V gene has CDR1 SGHRS and CDR2 YFSETQ. This chain's CDR3 is CASSLAGGRGQPQHF. In DNA, the CDR3 is TGCGCCAGCAGCTTGGCCGGGGGACGGGGTCAGCCCCAGCATTTT.

This sequence joins TRBV19 and TRBJ1-1; D remains ambiguous. The V gene lost 2 bases and the J gene lost 4 bases, with 11 bases spanning the gap. From germline, CDR1 is LNHDA and CDR2 SQIVND (reference sequence). The CDR3 consists of 14 residues. DNA for the CDR3: TGTGCCAGTAGTATAAATCGAATCGGCACTGAAGCTTTCTTT. Encoded protein: CASSINRIGTEAFF. Together with reference TRBV19 and TRBJ1-1, the CDR3 gives the full variable domain: DGGITQSPKYLFRKEGQNVTLSCEQNLNHDAMYWYRQDPGQGLRLIYYSQIVNDFQKGDIAEGYSVSREKKESFPLTVTSAQKNPTAFYLCASSINRIGTEAFFGQGTRLTVV.

The chain employs TRBV5-1 and TRBJ2-1; the match to TRBD2 covers 9 bases. There are 17 residues in the CDR3. V lost 0 bases to trimming and J lost 6 bases; unmatched junction nucleotides: 10. Germline V gene sequence: CDR1 SGHRS, CDR2 YFSETQ. CDR3 protein: CASSLESPLAGANEQFF. The CDR3 DNA reads TGCGCCAGCAGCTTGGAATCCCCTTTAGCGGGAGCCAATGAGCAGTTCTTC.

The chain is built from TRBV6-4 and TRBJ1-2, with 7 bases matching TRBD1. Trimming removed 1 base from V and 5 bases from J; junction bases left unmatched: 4. In germline, CDR1 is MRHNA, CDR2 SNTAGT. There are 14 residues in the CDR3. The CDR3: CASSDWDRLYGYTF. CDR3 in DNA: TGTGCCAGCAGTGACTGGGACAGACTATATGGCTACACCTTC.

This clone turned up a few times. V is TRBV13 and J is TRBJ2-7; TRBD2 matches at 15 bases. From germline, CDR1 is PRHDT and CDR2 FYEKMQ (reference sequence). The CDR3 has 15 residues. Trimming removed 6 bases from V and 5 bases from J; junction bases left unmatched: 5. The CDR3 nucleotides read TGTGCCAGCAGGGACGGGACTAGCGGGAGGCACGAGCAGTACTTC. Encoded protein: CASRDGTSGRHEQYF.

The chain couples TRBV28 to TRBJ1-2, with TRBD1 matching over 7 bases. The CDR3 consists of 13 residues. Per germline, CDR1 MDHEN and CDR2 SYDVKM. The V gene end was trimmed by 4 bases and the J gene end by 3 bases; junction bases not matched to a gene: 2. CDR3 amino acids: CASSSTGDYGYTF. The CDR3 DNA is TGTGCCAGCAGTTCTACAGGGGACTATGGCTACACCTTC.

The genes are TRBV10-3 and TRBJ1-3; D possibly corresponds to TRBD1 (6 bases). Trimming removed 7 bases at V and 0 bases at J, with 13 bases between. CDR3 length: 15 residues. Germline V gene data show CDR1 as ENHRY and CDR2 as SYGVKD. CDR3 sequence reads: CAIKRTGSSGNTIYF. CDR3 nucleotides: TGTGCCATCAAACGAACAGGGTCCTCTGGAAACACCATATATTTT.

CDR3 sequence reads: CASSTQGGGTGELFF. In DNA, the CDR3 is TGTGCCAGCAGCACGCAGGGGGGAGGCACCGGGGAGCTGTTTTTT. J is TRBJ2-2 and V is TRBV7-8; the D gene is possibly TRBD1 (7 bases). This CDR3 is 15 amino acids long. Germline-derived CDR1 and CDR2 are SGHVS and FQNEAQ. The ends were cut back, 5 bases at V and 4 bases at J, with 14 bases in the middle.